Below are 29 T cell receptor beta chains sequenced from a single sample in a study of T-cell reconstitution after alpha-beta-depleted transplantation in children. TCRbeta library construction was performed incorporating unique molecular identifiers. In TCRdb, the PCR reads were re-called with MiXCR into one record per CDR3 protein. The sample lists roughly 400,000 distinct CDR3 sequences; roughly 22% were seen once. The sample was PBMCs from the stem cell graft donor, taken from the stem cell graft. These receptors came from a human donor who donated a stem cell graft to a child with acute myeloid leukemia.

The CDR3 loop reads CAWSTGRLNSFF. CDR3 bases: TGTGCCTGGAGTACGGGACGCCTGAATTCGTTCTTC. The rearrangement joins TRBV30 to TRBJ2-1, with D perhaps matching TRBD1 or TRBD2 (5 bases each). Per germline, CDR1 GTSNPN and CDR2 SVGIG (reference sequence). The CDR3 has 12 amino acids. The V and J ends lost 2 bases and 15 bases respectively, with 17 bases between them.

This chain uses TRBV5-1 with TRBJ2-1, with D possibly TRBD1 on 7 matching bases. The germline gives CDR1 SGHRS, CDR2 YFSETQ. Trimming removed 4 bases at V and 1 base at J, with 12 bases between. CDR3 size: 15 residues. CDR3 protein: CASSGGTDSYNEQFF. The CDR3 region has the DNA TGCGCCAGCAGCGGAGGGACAGATTCCTACAATGAGCAGTTCTTC. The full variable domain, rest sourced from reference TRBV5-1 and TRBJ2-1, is KAGVTQTPRYLIKTRGQQVTLSCSPISGHRSVSWYQQTPGQGLQFLFEYFSETQRNKGNFPGRFSGRQFSNSRSEMNVSTLELGDSALYLCASSGGTDSYNEQFFGPGTRLTVL.

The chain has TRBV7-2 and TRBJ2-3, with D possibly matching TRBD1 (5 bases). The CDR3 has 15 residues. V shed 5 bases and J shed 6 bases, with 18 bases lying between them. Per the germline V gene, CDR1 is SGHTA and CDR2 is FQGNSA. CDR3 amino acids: CASSLRRAGLDTQYF. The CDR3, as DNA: TGTGCCAGCAGCCTACGCCGGGCAGGGTTGGATACGCAGTATTTT.

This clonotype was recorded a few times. The CDR3 DNA sequence: TGTGCCAGCAGTCAAGACAATCAGCCCCAGCATTTT. It specifies CASSQDNQPQHF. This chain joins TRBV12-3 or TRBV12-4 and TRBJ1-5; D not certain. This CDR3 has 12 amino acids. The ends were cut back, 5 bases at V and 3 bases at J, with 5 bases in the middle.

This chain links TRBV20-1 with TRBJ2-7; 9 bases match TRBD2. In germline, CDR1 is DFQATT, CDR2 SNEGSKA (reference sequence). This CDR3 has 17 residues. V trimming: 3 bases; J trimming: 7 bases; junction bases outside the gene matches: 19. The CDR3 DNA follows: TGCAGTGCTAGTCGCGGGAGGGGAGCGGGAGCTCTGCGGGAGCAGTACTTC. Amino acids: CSASRGRGAGALREQYF.

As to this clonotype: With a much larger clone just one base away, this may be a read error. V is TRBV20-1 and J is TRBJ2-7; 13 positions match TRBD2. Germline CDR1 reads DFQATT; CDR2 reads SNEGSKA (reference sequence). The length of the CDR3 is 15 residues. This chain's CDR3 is CSAVRRLAGGYEQCF. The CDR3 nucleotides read TGCAGTGCCGTGCGGCGACTAGCGGGAGGCTACGAGCAGTGCTTC.

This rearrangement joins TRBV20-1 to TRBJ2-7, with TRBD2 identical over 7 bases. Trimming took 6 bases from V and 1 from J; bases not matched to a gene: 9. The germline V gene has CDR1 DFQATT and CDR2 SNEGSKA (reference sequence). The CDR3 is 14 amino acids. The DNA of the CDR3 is TGCAGTGCGGGGGGGGGAGGTTCGTCCTACGAGCAGTACTTC. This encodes CSAGGGGSSYEQYF.

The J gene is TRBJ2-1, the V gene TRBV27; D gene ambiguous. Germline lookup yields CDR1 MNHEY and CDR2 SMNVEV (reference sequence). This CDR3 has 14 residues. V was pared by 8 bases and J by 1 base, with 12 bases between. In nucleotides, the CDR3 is TGTGCCAGCCACGACTGGAAATCCTACAATGAGCAGTTCTTC. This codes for CASHDWKSYNEQFF.

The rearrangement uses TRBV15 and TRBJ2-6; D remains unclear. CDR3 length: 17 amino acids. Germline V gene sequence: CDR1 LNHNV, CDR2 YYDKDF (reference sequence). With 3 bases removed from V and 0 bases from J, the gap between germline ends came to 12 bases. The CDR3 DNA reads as TGTGCCACCAGCAGCTTTATTTCAGACTCTGGGGCCAACGTCCTGACTTTC. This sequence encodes CATSSFISDSGANVLTF.

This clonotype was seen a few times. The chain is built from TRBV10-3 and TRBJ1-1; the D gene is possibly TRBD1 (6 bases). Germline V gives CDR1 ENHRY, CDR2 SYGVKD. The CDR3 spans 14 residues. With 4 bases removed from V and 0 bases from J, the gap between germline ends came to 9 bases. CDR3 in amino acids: CAISAQGMNTEAFF. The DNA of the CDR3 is TGTGCCATCAGTGCCCAGGGGATGAACACTGAAGCTTTCTTT.

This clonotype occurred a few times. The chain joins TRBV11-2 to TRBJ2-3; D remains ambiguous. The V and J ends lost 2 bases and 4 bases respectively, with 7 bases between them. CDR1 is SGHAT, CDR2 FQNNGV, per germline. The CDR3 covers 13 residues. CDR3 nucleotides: TGTGCCAGCAGCTTACTAGTCCCAGATACGCAGTATTTT. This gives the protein CASSLLVPDTQYF.

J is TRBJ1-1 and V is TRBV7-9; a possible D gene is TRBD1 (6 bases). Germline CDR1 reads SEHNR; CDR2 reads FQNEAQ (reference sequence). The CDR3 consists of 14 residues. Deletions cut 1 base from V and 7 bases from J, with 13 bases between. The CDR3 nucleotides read TGTGCCAGCAGCTTAGTGGGGGCGGACGATGAAGCTTTCTTT. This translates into CASSLVGADDEAFF.

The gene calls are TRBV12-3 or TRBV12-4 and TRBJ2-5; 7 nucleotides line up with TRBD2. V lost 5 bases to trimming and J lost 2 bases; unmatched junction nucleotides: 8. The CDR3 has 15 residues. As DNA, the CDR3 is TGTGCCAGCAGTCAGCGGGGAGTGGGTCAAGAGACCCAGTACTTC. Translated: CASSQRGVGQETQYF.

The CDR3 nucleotides are TGCAGTGCTAGGGGGTTTGGGCGGGAGACAGATACGCAGTATTTT. This encodes CSARGFGRETDTQYF. The chain links TRBV20-1 to TRBJ2-3, with 7 bases identical to TRBD2. The CDR3 consists of 15 residues. Germline CDR1 is DFQATT and CDR2 is SNEGSKA (reference sequence). After removal of 3 bases from V and 3 bases from J, the junction contained 9 bases not matched to a gene.

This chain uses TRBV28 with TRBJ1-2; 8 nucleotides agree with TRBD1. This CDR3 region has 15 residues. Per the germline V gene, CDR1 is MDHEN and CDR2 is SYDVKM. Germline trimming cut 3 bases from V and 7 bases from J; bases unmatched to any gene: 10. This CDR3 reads CASSFVTDRGVGYTF. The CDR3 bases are TGTGCCAGCAGTTTTGTGACCGACAGGGGAGTTGGCTACACCTTC.

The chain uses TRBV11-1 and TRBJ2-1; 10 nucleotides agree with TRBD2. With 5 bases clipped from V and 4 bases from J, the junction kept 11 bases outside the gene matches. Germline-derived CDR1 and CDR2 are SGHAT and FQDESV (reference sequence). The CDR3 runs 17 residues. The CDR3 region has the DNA TGTGCCAGCAGCCCCCAACCTCCACTAGCGGGGTACAATGAGCAGTTCTTC. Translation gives CASSPQPPLAGYNEQFF.

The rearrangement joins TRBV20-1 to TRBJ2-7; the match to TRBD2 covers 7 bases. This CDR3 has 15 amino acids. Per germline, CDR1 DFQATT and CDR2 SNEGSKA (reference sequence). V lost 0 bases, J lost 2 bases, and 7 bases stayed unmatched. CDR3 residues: CSAREGTSVPYEQYF. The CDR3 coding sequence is TGCAGTGCTAGAGAAGGAACTAGCGTACCCTACGAGCAGTACTTC.

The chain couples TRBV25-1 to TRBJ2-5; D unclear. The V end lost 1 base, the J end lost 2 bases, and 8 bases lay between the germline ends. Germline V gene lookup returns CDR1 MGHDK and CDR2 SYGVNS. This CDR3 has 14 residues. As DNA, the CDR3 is TGTGCCAGCAGTGAATGGGGTAGGCAAGAGACCCAGTACTTC. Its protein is CASSEWGRQETQYF.

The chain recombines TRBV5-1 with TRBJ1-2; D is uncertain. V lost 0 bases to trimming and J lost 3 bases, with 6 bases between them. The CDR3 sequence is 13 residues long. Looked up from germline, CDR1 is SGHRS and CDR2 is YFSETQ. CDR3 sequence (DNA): TGCGCCAGCAGCTTGGAGAGGGACTATGGCTACACCTTC. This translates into CASSLERDYGYTF.

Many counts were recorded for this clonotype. The CDR3 sequence is CAIKLAGNQETQYF. DNA of the CDR3: TGTGCCATCAAACTAGCGGGAAATCAGGAGACCCAGTACTTC. The chain links TRBV10-3 to TRBJ2-5, with 10 bases identical to TRBD2. The V and J ends lost 7 bases and 5 bases, in that order; junction bases with no gene match: 7. This CDR3 region has 14 residues. In germline, CDR1 is ENHRY, CDR2 SYGVKD.

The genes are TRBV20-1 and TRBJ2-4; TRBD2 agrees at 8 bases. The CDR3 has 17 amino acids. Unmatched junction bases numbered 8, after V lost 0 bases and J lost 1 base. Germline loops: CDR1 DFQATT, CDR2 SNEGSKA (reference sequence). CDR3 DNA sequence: TGCAGTGCTAGAGATTTTAGCACTAGCGGTGCCAAAAACATTCAGTACTTC. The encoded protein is CSARDFSTSGAKNIQYF.

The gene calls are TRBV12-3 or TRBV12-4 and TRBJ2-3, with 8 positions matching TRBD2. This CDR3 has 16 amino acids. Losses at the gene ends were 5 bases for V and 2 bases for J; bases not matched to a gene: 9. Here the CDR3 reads CASSPPLAGPTDTQYF. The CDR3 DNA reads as TGTGCCAGCAGTCCACCTCTAGCGGGCCCCACAGATACGCAGTATTTT.

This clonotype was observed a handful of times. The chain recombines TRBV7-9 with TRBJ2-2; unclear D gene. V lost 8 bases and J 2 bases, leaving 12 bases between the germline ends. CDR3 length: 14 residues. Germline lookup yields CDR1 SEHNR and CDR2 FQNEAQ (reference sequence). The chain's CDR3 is CASSIPKNTGELFF. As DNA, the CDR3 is TGTGCCAGCTCTATCCCCAAAAACACCGGGGAGCTGTTTTTT.

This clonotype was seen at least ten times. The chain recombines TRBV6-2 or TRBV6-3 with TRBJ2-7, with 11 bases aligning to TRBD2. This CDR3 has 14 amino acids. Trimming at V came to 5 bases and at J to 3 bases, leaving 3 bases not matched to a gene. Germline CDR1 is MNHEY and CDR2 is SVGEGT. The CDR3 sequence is CASSIGLAGYEQYF. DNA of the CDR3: TGTGCCAGCAGTATCGGACTAGCGGGCTACGAGCAGTACTTC.

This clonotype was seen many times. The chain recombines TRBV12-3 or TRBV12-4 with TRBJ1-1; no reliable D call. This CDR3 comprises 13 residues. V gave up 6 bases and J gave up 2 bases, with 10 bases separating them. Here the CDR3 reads CASREHFNTEAFF. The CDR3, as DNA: TGTGCCAGCAGAGAACACTTCAACACTGAAGCTTTCTTT.

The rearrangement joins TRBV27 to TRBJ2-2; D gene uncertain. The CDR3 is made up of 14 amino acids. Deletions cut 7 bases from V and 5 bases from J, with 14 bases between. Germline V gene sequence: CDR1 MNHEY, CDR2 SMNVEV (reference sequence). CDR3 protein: CASKGTPITGELFF. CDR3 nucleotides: TGTGCCAGCAAAGGAACTCCGATTACCGGGGAGCTGTTTTTT.

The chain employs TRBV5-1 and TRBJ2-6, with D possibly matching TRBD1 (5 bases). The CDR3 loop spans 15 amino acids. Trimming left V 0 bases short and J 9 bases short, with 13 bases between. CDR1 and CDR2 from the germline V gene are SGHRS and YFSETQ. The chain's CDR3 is CASSLGQFDDNVLTF. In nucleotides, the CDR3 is TGCGCCAGCAGCTTGGGACAGTTTGACGACAACGTCCTGACTTTC.

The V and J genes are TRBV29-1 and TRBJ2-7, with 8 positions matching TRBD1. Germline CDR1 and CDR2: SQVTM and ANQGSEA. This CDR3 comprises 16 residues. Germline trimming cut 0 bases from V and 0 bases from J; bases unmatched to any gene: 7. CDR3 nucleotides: TGCAGCGTTGAAGAGGCCCCAGGGGGCAACTCCTACGAGCAGTACTTC. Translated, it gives CSVEEAPGGNSYEQYF.

CDR3 loop: CAWSVGTSGSYEQYF. For the CDR3, the DNA is TGTGCCTGGAGTGTAGGGACTAGCGGTTCCTACGAGCAGTACTTC. This chain uses TRBV30 with TRBJ2-7; TRBD2 matches 11 bases. CDR3 length: 15 amino acids. With V trimmed by 0 bases and J by 1 base, 2 bases remained unmatched. CDR1 is GTSNPN, CDR2 SVGIG, per germline (reference sequence).